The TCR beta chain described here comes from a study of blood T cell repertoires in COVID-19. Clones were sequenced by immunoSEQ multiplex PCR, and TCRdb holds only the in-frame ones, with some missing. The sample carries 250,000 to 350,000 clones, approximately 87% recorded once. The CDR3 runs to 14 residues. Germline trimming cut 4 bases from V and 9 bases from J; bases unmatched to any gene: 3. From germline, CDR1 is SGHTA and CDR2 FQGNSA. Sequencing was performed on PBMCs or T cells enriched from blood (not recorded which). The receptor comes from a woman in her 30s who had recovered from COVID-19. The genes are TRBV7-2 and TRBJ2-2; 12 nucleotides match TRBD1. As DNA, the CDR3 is TGTGCCAGCAGCTGGGGACAGGGGGCATGGGAGCTGTTTTTT. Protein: CASSWGQGAWELFF.